This T cell receptor (beta chain) was observed in a study of blood T cell repertoires in COVID-19. In the study overall: Both acute and convalescent COVID-19 samples were obtained from the United States, Italy and Spain. In each case, the material was cDNA or gDNA derived from T cells, B-cell-depleted T cells, or PBMCs.

V was shortened by 3 bases and J by 4 bases, with 16 bases between the two germline ends. The length of the CDR3 is 15 residues. The germline V gene has CDR1 DFQATT and CDR2 SNEGSKA (reference sequence). Clones were sequenced by immunoSEQ multiplex PCR, and TCRdb holds only the in-frame ones, with some missing. The sample includes hundreds of thousands of clones, around 87% of them seen just once. The sample taken for sequencing was peripheral blood. The chain carries TRBV20-1 and TRBJ1-5; unclear D gene. The TCR sequence derives from a woman between 50 and 59 years old who had recovered from COVID-19. In DNA, the CDR3 is TGCAGTGCTAGTAGCGGGTTTTCGTCGAATCAGCCCCAGCATTTT. Translating it yields CSASSGFSSNQPQHF.